This TCR beta chain is drawn from a study of cytomegalovirus exposure and HLA in healthy donors. Study at large: A later analysis reported the same platform for the 110 or so validation repertoires and the approximately 700 first-cohort repertoires. Study conclusions and caveats: As was reported, the classifier diagnosed cytomegalovirus status with high specificity and sensitivity. The listing of 150 or so TCR beta chains classed them as cytomegalovirus-associated.

The germline V gene has CDR1 MNHEY and CDR2 SMNVEV (reference sequence). The V and J ends lost 5 bases and 9 bases respectively, with 14 bases between them. This CDR3 is 13 amino acids long. The assay was immunoSEQ multiplex PCR, and TCRdb's table has in-frame clones only and misses some. This table holds 55,000 to 65,000 clones, about 88% found once. A word on this clone: Its antigen remains unknown.

The source material was PBMCs. The receptor was derived from a man between 18 and 35 years old in good health and CMV-seronegative. The chain joins TRBV27 to TRBJ2-1; no clear D gene. The CDR3 here is CASSTLVDGEQFF. CDR3 in DNA: TGTGCCAGCAGTACCCTAGTGGATGGTGAGCAGTTCTTC.